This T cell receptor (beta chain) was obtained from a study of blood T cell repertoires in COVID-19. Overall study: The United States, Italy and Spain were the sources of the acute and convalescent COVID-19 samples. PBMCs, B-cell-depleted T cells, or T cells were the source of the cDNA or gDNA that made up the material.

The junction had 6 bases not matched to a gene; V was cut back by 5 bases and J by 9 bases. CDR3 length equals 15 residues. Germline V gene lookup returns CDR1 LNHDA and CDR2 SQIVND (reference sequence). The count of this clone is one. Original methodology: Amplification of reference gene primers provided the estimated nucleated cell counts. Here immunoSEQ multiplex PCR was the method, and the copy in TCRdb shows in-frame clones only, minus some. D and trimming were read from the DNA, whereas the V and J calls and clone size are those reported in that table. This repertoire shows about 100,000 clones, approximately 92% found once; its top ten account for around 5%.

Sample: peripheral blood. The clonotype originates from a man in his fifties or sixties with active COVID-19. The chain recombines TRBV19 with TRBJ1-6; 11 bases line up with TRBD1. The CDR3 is CASSDRDRGFSPLHF. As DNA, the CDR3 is TGTGCCAGTAGTGACCGGGACAGGGGGTTTTCACCCCTCCACTTT. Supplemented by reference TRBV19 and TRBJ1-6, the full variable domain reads DGGITQSPKYLFRKEGQNVTLSCEQNLNHDAMYWYRQDPGQGLRLIYYSQIVNDFQKGDIAEGYSVSREKKESFPLTVTSAQKNPTAFYLCASSDRDRGFSPLHFGNGTRLTVT.